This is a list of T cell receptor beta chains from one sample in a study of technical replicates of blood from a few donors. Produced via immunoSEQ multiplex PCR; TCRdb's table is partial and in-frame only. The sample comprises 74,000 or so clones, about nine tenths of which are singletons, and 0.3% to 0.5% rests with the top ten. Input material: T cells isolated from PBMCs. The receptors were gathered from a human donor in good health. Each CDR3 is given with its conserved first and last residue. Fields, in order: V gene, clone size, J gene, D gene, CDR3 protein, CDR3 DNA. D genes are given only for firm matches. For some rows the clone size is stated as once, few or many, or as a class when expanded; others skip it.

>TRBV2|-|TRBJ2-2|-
CASSDLGLGGTGELFF
TGTGCCAGCAGTGATTTGGGGCTGGGTGGGACCGGGGAGCTGTTTTTT
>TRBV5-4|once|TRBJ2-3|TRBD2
CASSFLLAGGTQYF
TGTGCCAGCAGCTTTCTTCTCGCGGGGGGCACGCAGTATTTT
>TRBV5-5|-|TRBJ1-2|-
CASSLRVLGGYTF
TGTGCCAGCAGCCTCAGGGTATTGGGAGGCTACACCTTC
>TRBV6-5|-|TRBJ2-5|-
CASSYREPETQYF
TGTGCCAGCAGTTACAGGGAGCCGGAGACCCAGTACTTC
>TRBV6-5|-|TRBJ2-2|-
CASSPSGELFF
TGTGCCAGCAGTCCGTCCGGGGAGCTGTTTTTT
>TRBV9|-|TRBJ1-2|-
CASSAQGGYTF
TGTGCCAGCAGCGCGCAGGGCGGCTACACCTTC
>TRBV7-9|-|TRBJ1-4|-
CASSLDMELFF
TGTGCCAGCAGCTTAGACATGGAACTGTTTTTT
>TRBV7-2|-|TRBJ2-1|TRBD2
CASSARLAGDSNEQFF
TGTGCCAGCAGCGCCCGTCTAGCGGGAGATTCCAATGAGCAGTTCTTC
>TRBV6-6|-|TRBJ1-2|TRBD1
CASSNEGGFGGYTF
TGTGCCAGCAGTAATGAAGGGGGCTTCGGTGGCTACACCTTC
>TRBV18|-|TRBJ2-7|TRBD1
CASSPVTGTGYTYEQYF
TGTGCCAGCTCACCCGTCACCGGGACAGGTTACACCTACGAGCAGTACTTC
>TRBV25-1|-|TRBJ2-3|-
CASSADTQYF
TGTGCCAGCTCAGCGGATACGCAGTATTTT
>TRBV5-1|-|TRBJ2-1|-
CASSLFGESYNEQFF
TGCGCCAGCAGCTTGTTCGGGGAATCCTACAATGAGCAGTTCTTC
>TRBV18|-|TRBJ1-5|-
CASSPEGGPDQPQHF
TGTGCCAGCTCACCGGAAGGGGGACCGGATCAGCCCCAGCATTTT
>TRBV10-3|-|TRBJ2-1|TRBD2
CAISAVAGGSYNEQFF
TGTGCCATCTCAGCAGTGGCGGGAGGCTCCTACAATGAGCAGTTCTTC
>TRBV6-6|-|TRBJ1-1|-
CASSYEEGYTEAFF
TGTGCCAGCAGTTACGAGGAGGGGTACACTGAAGCTTTCTTT
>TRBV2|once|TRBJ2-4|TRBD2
CASRLAESKNIQYF
TGTGCCAGCAGGCTAGCGGAGTCTAAAAACATTCAGTACTTC
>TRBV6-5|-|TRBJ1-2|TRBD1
CASSYLPGGNYGYTF
TGTGCCAGCAGTTACTTGCCAGGGGGGAACTATGGCTACACCTTC
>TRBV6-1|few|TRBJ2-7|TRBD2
CASRLAESSYEQYF
TGTGCCAGCAGACTAGCGGAGAGCTCCTACGAGCAGTACTTC
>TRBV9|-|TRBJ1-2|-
CASSDLGDVYGYTF
TGTGCCAGCAGTGACCTAGGAGACGTATATGGCTACACCTTC
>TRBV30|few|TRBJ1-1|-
CAWSVLSRVPAFF
TGTGCCTGGAGTGTACTGTCCCGGGTACCAGCTTTCTTT
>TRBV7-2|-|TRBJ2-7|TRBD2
CASSPGLVGEQYF
TGTGCCAGCAGCCCGGGACTAGTAGGCGAGCAGTACTTC
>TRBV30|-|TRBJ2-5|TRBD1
CAWRTGGKYQETQYF
TGTGCCTGGAGAACAGGGGGAAAGTACCAAGAGACCCAGTACTTC
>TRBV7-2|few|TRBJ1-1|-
CASSLGRDEAFF
TGTGCCAGCAGCTTAGGCAGGGATGAAGCTTTCTTT